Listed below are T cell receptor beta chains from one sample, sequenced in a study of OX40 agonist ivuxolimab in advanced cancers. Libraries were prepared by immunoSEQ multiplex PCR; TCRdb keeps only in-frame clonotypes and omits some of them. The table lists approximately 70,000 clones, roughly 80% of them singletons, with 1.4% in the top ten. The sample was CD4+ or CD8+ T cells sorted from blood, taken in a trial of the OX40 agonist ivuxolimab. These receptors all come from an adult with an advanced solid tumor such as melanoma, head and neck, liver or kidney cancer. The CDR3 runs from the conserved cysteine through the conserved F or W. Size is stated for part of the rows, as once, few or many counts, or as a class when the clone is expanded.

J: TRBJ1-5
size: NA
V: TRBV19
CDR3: CASSIARVSNQPQHF

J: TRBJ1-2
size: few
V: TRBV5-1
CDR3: CASSSGDYGYTF

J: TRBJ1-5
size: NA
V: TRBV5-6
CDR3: CASSLRGGYQPQHF

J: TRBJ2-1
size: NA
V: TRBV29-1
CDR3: CSAQDPLGTNEQFF

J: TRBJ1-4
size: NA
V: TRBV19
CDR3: CASSNPARGNEKLFF

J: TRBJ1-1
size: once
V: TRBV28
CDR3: CASSFSGGFEAFF

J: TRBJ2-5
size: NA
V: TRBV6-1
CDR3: CASSPLGQAQETQYF

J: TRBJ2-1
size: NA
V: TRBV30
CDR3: CAWSVGQGDYNEQFF

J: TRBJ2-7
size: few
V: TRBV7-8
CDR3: CASRWSATGEQYF

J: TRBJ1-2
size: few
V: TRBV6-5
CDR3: CASSYWGGGYTF

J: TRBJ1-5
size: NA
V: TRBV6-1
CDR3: CASSELMVGQRINQPQHF

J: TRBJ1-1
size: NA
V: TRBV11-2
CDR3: CASRFRPTEAFF

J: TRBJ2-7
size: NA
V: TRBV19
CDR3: CASSALTSGYEQYF

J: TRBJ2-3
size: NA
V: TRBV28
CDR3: CASSLVRNTQYF

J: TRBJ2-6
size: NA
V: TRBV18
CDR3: CASSPGGGSSSGANVLTF

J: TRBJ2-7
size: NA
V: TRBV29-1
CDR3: CSVQGIYGSYEQYF

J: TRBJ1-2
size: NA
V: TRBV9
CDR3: CASSVDRAESYGYTF

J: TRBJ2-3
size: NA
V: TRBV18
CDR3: CASSKTGGADTQYF

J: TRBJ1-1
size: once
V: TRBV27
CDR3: CASSHPPTGVKTEAFF

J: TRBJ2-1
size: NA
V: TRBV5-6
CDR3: CASRLAGAREQFF

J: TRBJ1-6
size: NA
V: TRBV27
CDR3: CASRGVVALHF

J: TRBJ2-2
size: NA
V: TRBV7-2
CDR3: CASSPWQGSAGELFF

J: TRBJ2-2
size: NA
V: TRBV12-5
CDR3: CASGTGAGELFF

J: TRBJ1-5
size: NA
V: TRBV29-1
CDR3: CSVGGVGDQPQHF

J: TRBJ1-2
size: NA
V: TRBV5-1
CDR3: CASSLVGVGGYTF

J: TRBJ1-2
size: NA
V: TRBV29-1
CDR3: CSVYNGYTF

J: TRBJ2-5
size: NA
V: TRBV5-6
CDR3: CASSRGQGETQYF

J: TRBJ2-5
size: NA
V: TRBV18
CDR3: CASSPGLAGRETQYF

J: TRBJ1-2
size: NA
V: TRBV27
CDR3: CASSSPNRAVYGYTF

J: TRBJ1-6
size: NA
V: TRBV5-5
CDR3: CASSPILRDVFTLHF

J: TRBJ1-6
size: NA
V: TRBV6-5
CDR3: CASSYGAGVNSPLHF

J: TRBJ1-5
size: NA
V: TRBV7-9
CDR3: CASSLEDGRQPQHF

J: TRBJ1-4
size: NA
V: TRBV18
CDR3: CASSFGDYEKLFF

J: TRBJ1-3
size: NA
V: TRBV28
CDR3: CASSPAGVESGNTIYF

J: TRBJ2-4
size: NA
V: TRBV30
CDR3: CAWSGLSLAKNIQYF

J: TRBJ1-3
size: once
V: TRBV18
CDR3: CASSLPRTASGNTIYF

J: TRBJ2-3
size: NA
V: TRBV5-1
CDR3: CASSSGALRDTQYF

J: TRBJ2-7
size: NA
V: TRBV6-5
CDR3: CASSYSNRGMYEQYF

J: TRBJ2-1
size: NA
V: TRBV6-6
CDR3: CASTSGGSGGAGEQFF

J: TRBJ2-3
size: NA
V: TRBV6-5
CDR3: CASSYSGGTDTQYF

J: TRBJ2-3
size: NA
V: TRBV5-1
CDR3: CASSLVAGGSTDTQYF

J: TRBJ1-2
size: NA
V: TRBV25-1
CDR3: CASREPNYGYTF

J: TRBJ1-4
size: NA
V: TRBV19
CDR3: CASSGLTNEKLFF

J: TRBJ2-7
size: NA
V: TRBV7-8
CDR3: CASSPDGYEQYF

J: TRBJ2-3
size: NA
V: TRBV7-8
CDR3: CASSLQSGTGSGTQYF

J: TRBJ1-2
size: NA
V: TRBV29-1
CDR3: CSVEDGGNYGYTF

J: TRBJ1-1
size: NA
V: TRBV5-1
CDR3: CASSKDRLNTEAFF

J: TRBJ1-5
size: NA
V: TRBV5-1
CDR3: CASSLDGQGGNQPQHF

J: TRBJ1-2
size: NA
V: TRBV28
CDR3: CASSFPGQIYGYTF

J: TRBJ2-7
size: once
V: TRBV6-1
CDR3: CASSGAATAYEQYF

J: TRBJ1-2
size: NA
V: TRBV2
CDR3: CASSRRGANYGYTF

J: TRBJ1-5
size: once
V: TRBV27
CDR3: CASSLGVGNQPQHF

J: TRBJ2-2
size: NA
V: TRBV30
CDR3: CAWLGQGFTGELFF

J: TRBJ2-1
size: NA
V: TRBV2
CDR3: CASRKASGGNNEQFF

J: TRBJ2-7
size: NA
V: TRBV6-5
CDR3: CASGKAGRYYEQYF

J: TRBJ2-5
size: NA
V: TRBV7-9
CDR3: CASSLTGLQETQYF

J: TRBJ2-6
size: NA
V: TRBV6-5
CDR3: CASSSVGSGANVLTF

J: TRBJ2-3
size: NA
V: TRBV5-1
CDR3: CASSPRTVDTQYF

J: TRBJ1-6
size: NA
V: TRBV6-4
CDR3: CASSEDRGTPLHF

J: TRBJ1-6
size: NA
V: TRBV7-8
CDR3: CASSLVIQGGSPLHF